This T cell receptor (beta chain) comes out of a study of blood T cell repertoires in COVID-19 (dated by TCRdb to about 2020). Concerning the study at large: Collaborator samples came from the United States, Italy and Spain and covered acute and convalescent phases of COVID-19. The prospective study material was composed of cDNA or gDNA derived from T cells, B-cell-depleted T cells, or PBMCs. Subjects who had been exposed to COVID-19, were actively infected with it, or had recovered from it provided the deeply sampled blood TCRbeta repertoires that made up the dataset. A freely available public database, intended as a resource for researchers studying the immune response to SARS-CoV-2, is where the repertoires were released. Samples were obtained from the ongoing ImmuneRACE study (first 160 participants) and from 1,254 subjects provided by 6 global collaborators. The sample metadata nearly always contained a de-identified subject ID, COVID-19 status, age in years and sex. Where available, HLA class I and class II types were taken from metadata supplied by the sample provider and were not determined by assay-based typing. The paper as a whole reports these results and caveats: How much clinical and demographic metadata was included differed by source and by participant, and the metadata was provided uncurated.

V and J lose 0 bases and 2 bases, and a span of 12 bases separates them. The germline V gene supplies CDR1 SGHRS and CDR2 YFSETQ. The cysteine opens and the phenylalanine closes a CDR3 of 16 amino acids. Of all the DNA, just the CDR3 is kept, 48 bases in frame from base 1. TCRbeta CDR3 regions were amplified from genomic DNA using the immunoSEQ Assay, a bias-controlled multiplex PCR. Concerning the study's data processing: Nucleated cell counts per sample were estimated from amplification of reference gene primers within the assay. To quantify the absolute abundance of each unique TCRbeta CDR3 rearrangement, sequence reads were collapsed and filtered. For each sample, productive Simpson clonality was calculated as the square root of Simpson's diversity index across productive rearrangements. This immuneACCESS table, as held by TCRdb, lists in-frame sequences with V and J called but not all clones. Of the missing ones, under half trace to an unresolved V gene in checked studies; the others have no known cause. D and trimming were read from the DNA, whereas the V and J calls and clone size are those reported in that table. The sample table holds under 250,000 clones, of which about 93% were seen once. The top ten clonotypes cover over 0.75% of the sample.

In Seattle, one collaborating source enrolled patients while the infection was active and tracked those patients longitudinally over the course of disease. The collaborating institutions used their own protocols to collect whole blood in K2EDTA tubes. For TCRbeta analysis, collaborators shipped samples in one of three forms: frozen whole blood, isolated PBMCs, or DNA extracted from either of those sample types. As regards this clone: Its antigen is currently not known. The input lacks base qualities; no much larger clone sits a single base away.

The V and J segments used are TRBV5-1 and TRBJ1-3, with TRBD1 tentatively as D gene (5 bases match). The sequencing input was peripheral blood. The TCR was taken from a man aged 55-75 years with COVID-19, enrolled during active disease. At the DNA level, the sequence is TGCGCCAGCAGCTTGGGCCAGTCCAGGGCTGGAAACACCATATATTTT. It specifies CASSLGQSRAGNTIYF.